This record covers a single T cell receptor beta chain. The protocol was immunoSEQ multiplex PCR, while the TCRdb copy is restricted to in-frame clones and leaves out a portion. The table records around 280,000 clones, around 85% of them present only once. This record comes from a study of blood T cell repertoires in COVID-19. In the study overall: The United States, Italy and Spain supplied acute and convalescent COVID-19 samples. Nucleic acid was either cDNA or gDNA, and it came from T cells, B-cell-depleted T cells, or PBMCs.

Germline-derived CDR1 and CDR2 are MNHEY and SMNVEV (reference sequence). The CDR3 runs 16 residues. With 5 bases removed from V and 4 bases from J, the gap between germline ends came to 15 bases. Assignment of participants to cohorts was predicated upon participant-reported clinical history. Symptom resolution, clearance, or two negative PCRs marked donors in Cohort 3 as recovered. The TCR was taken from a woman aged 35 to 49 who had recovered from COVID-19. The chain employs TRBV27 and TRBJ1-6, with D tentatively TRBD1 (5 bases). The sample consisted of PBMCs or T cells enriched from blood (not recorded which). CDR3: CASSHPMGLYNSPLHF. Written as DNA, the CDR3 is TGTGCCAGCAGTCACCCGATGGGACTTTATAATTCACCCCTCCACTTT.